The entry below gives a single TCR beta chain sequence along with its context. The data were obtained in a study of blood T cell repertoires in COVID-19. After removal of 3 bases from V and 5 bases from J, the junction contained 7 bases not matched to a gene. The CDR3 sequence is 15 residues long. CDR1 is LNHDA and CDR2 is SQIVND in the germline V gene (reference sequence). Repertoires were generated with immunoSEQ multiplex PCR, while TCRdb's copy carries only in-frame clones and drops some. The sample has 300,000 to 350,000 clones; about 90% are singletons. V gene TRBV19 combines with J gene TRBJ2-1; TRBD2 agrees at 7 bases. The sample taken for sequencing was peripheral blood. This clonotype was obtained from a woman younger than 35 who had recovered from COVID-19. DNA of the CDR3: TGTGCCAGTAGTATGATGGCGGGAGCGAACAATGAGCAGTTCTTC. Encoded protein: CASSMMAGANNEQFF.